The sample holds a few counts of the clone carrying this TCR beta chain. The target antigen is unknown. The germline V gene has CDR1 SEHNR and CDR2 FQNEAQ (reference sequence). V was trimmed by 5 bases and J by 0 bases, leaving 14 bases between them. The CDR3 covers 16 residues. This sample was taken from a study of CD8 T cells in ankylosing spondylitis. General observations from the study: Ankylosing spondylitis blood seemed to carry a telltale TCR beta motif made of eight highly homologous variants. Reported data indicate significant enrichment of disease-linked clones within matched ankylosing spondylitis synovial fluid.

TCRdb redid the calling of the 5' RACE reads with MiXCR, one entry per CDR3 protein. The data contain around 480,000 distinct CDR3 sequences, roughly a sixth of them singletons. Material for sequencing was blood, either unsorted or a sorted T cell fraction (not recorded which). The clonotype originates from a male donor with ankylosing spondylitis. This chain links TRBV7-9 with TRBJ1-3; no definite D call. The CDR3: CASSPWGGSSGNTIYF. In DNA, the CDR3 is TGTGCCAGCAGCCCCTGGGGAGGGAGCTCTGGAAACACCATATATTTT. Full variable domain (rest looked up from reference TRBV7-9 and TRBJ1-3): DTGVSQNPRHKITKRGQNVTFRCDPISEHNRLYWYRQTLGQGPEFLTYFQNEAQLEKSRLLSDRFSAERPKGSFSTLEIQRTEQGDSAMYLCASSPWGGSSGNTIYFGEGSWLTVV.